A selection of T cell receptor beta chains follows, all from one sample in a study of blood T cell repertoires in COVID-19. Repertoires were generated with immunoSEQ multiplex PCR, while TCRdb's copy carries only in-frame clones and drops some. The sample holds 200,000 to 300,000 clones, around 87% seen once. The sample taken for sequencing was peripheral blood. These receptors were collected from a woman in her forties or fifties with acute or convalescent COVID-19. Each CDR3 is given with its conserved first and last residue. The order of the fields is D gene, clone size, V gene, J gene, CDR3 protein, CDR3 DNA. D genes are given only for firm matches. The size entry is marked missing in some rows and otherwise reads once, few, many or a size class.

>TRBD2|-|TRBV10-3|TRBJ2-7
CAISESVGGPLEQYF
TGTGCCATCAGTGAGTCGGTGGGAGGGCCCCTCGAGCAGTACTTC
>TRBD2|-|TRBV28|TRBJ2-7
CASSSPVASGVFYYEQYF
TGTGCCAGCAGTTCCCCCGTAGCTAGCGGAGTCTTCTATTACGAGCAGTACTTC
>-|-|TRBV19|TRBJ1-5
CASSRGGSNQPQHF
TGTGCCAGTAGCCGGGGGGGGAGCAATCAGCCCCAGCATTTT
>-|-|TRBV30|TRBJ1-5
CAWASRDIGNQPQHF
TGTGCCTGGGCCTCCCGGGACATCGGCAATCAGCCCCAGCATTTT
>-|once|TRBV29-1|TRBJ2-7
CSAKHRHHYEQYF
TGCAGCGCCAAACATAGACACCACTACGAGCAGTACTTC
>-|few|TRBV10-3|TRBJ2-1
CAISEILVSEQFF
TGTGCCATCAGTGAGATCCTAGTCTCTGAGCAGTTCTTC
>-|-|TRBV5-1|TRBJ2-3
CASSLSGLATGPSDTQYF
TGCGCCAGCAGCTTGTCCGGTCTAGCGACCGGGCCATCGGATACGCAGTATTTT
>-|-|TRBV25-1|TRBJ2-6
CASSPRGAGANVLTF
TGTGCCAGCAGTCCAAGGGGCGCCGGGGCCAACGTCCTGACTTTC
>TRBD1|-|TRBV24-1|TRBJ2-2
CATSELTGVPGELFF
TGTGCCACCAGTGAACTGACAGGGGTCCCCGGGGAGCTGTTTTTT
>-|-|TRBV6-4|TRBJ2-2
CASSEYGGISTGELFF
TGTGCCAGCAGTGAGTACGGAGGGATAAGCACCGGGGAGCTGTTTTTT
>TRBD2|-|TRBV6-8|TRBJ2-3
CASSYSRTSGSTDTQYF
TGTGCCAGCAGTTACTCGCGGACTAGCGGGAGCACAGATACGCAGTATTTT
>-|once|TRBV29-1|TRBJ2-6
CSVEDRYRSGANVLTF
TGCAGCGTTGAAGACAGGTACCGCTCTGGGGCCAACGTCCTGACTTTC
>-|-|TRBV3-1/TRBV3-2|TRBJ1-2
CASSLSLYGYTF
TGTGCCAGCAGCCTGAGTCTCTATGGCTACACCTTC
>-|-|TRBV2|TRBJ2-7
CASSPTGYGLYEQYF
TGTGCCAGCAGTCCTACAGGGTACGGACTCTACGAGCAGTACTTC
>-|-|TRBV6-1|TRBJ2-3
CASSERADTQYF
TGTGCCAGCAGTGAGAGGGCAGATACGCAGTATTTT
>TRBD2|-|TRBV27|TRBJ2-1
CASRRGLAGGAYNEQFF
TGTGCCAGCCGCCGGGGACTAGCGGGAGGCGCCTACAATGAGCAGTTCTTC
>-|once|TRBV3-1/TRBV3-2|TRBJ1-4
CASSISATNEKLFF
TGTGCCAGCAGCATCAGTGCAACTAATGAAAAACTGTTTTTT
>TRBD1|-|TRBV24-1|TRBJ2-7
CATSGISDRGYEQYF
TGTGCCACCAGTGGAATTTCAGACAGGGGTTACGAGCAGTACTTC
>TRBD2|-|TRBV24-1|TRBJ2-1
CATSDSGRESSYNEQFF
TGTGCCACCAGTGATTCAGGGCGGGAGAGCTCCTACAATGAGCAGTTCTTC
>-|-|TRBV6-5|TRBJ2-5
CASSYGTSQETQYF
TGTGCCAGCAGTTATGGGACTTCACAAGAGACCCAGTACTTC
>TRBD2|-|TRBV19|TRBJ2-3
CASSTPWGSGASTDTQYF
TGTGCCAGTAGTACCCCGTGGGGTAGCGGGGCGAGCACAGATACGCAGTATTTT
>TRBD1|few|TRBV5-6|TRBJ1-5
CASSLGGGLNQPQHF
TGTGCCAGCAGCTTGGGAGGGGGCCTAAATCAGCCCCAGCATTTT
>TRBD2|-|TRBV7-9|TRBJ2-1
CASSPRTGTSGFYNEQFF
TGTGCCAGCAGCCCTCGGACAGGGACTAGCGGTTTCTACAATGAGCAGTTCTTC
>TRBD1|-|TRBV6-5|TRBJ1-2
CASSWGTGGGSYTF
TGTGCCAGCAGTTGGGGGACAGGGGGCGGAAGCTACACCTTC
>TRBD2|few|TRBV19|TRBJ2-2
CASTTSGSMNTGELFF
TGTGCCAGTACTACTAGCGGGAGTATGAACACCGGGGAGCTGTTTTTT
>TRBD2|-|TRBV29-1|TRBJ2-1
CSEASGPNEQFF
TGCAGCGAAGCTAGCGGGCCTAATGAGCAGTTCTTC
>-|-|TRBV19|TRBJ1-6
CASSIRDYNSPLHF
TGTGCCAGTAGTATCCGAGACTATAATTCACCCCTCCACTTT
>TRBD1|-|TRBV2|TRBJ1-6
CASSRGFSNSPLHF
TGTGCCAGCAGCAGGGGGTTCAGTAATTCACCCCTCCACTTT
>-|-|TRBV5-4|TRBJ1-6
CASSLVGGGSPLHF
TGTGCCAGCAGCTTGGTTGGGGGGGGTTCACCCCTCCACTTT
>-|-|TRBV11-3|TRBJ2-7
CASSMTSSYEQYF
TGTGCCAGCAGCATGACAAGCTCCTACGAGCAGTACTTC
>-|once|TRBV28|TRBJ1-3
CASSPTGGGNTIYF
TGTGCCAGCAGCCCGACAGGCGGTGGAAACACCATATATTTT
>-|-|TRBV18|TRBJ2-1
CASSPRAGVNEQFF
TGTGCCAGCTCACCACGGGCAGGGGTAAATGAGCAGTTCTTC
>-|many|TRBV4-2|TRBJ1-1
CASSQAGNVEAFF
TGTGCCAGCAGCCAAGCGGGTAACGTTGAAGCTTTCTTT
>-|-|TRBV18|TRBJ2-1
CASSPSRLDNEQFF
TGTGCCAGCTCACCATCCCGACTAGACAATGAGCAGTTCTTC
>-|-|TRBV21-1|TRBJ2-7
CASSNGCLDRGHEQYF
TGTGCCAGCAGCAACGGGTGTCTGGACAGGGGGCATGAGCAGTACTTC
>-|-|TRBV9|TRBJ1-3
CASSGTVLSGNTIYF
TGTGCCAGCAGCGGGACAGTCCTCTCTGGAAACACCATATATTTT
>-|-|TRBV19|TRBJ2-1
CASSDGSYNEQFF
TGTGCCAGTAGTGACGGGAGCTACAATGAGCAGTTCTTC
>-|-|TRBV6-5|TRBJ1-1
CASSYSRNTEAFF
TGTGCCAGCAGTTACTCGAGGAACACTGAAGCTTTCTTT
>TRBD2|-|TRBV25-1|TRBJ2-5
CASPARTSLEEETQYF
TGTGCCAGCCCGGCCCGGACTAGCCTTGAGGAGGAGACCCAGTACTTC
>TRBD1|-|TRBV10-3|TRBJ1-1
CAIRGTGPTEAFF
TGTGCCATCAGAGGGACAGGGCCCACTGAAGCTTTCTTT
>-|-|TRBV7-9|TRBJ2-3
CASSLGVQGRFWTDTQYF
TGTGCCAGCAGCTTAGGGGTCCAGGGTAGGTTTTGGACAGATACGCAGTATTTT
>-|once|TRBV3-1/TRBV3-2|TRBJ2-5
CASMLGGRETQYF
TGTGCCAGCATGTTGGGAGGCCGAGAGACCCAGTACTTC
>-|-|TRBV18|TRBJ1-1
CASSPGEGRGNTEAFF
TGTGCCAGCTCACCCGGGGAAGGGCGCGGGAACACTGAAGCTTTCTTT
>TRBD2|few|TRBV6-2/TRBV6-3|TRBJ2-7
CASSYSSSGSGEQYF
TGTGCCAGCAGTTACTCGTCCAGCGGGAGTGGGGAGCAGTACTTC
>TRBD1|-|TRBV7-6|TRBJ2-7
CASSLGTVSYEQYF
TGTGCCAGCAGCCTCGGGACAGTTTCCTACGAGCAGTACTTC